The 32 T cell receptor beta chains reported below all come from one sample, sequenced in a study of T cell repertoires in ileal Crohn's disease. The protocol was immunoSEQ multiplex PCR, while the TCRdb copy is restricted to in-frame clones and leaves out a portion. This repertoire shows approximately 15,000 clones, 65% to 85% found once; its top ten account for around 5%. The sequenced material came from ileal tissue. These TCRs come from an adult with Crohn's disease.

This clone has just one count. V usage is TRBV5-6 and J usage is TRBJ1-3; no clear D gene. The CDR3 spans 13 residues. The V gene's germline CDR1 is SGHDT and CDR2 YYEEEE. The ends were cut back, 4 bases at V and 8 bases at J, with 13 bases in the middle. Written as DNA, the CDR3 is TGTGCCAGCAGCCGAACTGTAGATTACACCATATATTTT. Protein product: CASSRTVDYTIYF.

This clone was recorded a few times. The chain links TRBV18 to TRBJ1-5; D may be TRBD1 (6 bases). The CDR3 contains 13 residues. The ends were cut back, 6 bases at V and 4 bases at J, with 10 bases in the middle. CDR1 and CDR2 (germline): KGHSH, LQKENI. CDR3 sequence reads: CASSSDRNQPQHF. CDR3 bases: TGTGCCAGCTCGTCGGACAGAAATCAGCCCCAGCATTTT.

A note on this clone: The junction shows a germline mismatch at one end, possibly a read error. The rearrangement joins TRBV7-7 to TRBJ1-5; TRBD1 matches 10 bases. The germline V gene has CDR1 SSHAT and CDR2 FNYEAQ (reference sequence). The CDR3 contains 16 residues. Written as DNA, the CDR3 is TGTGCTAGCAGCTTAGTGCATGGGACAGGGGTTCAGCCCCAGCATTTT. Its translation is CASSLVHGTGVQPQHF.

The rearrangement uses TRBV19 and TRBJ2-3; TRBD2 agrees at 8 bases. The V gene end was trimmed by 6 bases and the J gene end by 5 bases; junction bases not matched to a gene: 1. Germline V gene sequence: CDR1 LNHDA, CDR2 SQIVND (reference sequence). This CDR3 is 12 amino acids long. CDR3 sequence reads: CASSLAGDTQYF. CDR3 sequence (DNA): TGTGCCAGTAGCCTAGCGGGAGATACGCAGTATTTT.

The rearrangement joins TRBV5-3 to TRBJ2-3, with 14 bases that match TRBD2. TRBV5-3 is an ORF for which the function is uncertain. CDR3 length: 14 amino acids. J gave up 4 bases and V 7 bases, and 2 bases lay outside the gene matches. For the CDR3, the DNA is TGTGCCAGAGGACTAGCGGGGGGCGCAGATACGCAGTATTTT. This encodes CARGLAGGADTQYF.

This chain uses TRBV6-4 with TRBJ2-6; 10 nucleotides agree with TRBD1. The CDR3 covers 16 residues. J was trimmed by 0 bases and V by 4 bases; bases with no gene match: 0. CDR1 MRHNA and CDR2 SNTAGT come from the germline V gene. The CDR3 here is CASSGTGGSGANVLTF. CDR3 bases: TGTGCCAGCAGTGGGACAGGGGGCTCTGGGGCCAACGTCCTGACTTTC.

As regards this clone: This sample also contains other DNA sequences that code for the same CDR3. This rearrangement joins TRBV7-2 to TRBJ1-5; a weak D match, TRBD1 (6 bases). This CDR3 has 13 residues. V was trimmed by 4 bases and J by 2 bases, leaving 6 bases between them. Germline V gene sequence: CDR1 SGHTA, CDR2 FQGNSA. DNA for the CDR3: TGTGCCAGCAGCTACAGGGGCAATCAGCCCCAGCATTTT. Its protein product is CASSYRGNQPQHF.

This rearrangement joins TRBV18 to TRBJ2-5, with a tentative D call TRBD2 (5 bases). Germline V CDR1 and CDR2: KGHSH, LQKENI. This CDR3 is 12 amino acids long. V lost 1 base and J 7 bases, leaving 7 bases between the germline ends. The DNA for the CDR3 is TGTGCCAGCTCACCACGCGAGGGGACCCAGTACTTC. It is translated as CASSPREGTQYF.

This clone has a single count. The V call is TRBV5-1, the J call TRBJ1-1; tentatively, D is TRBD1 (5 bases). V was trimmed by 0 bases and J by 6 bases, leaving 9 bases between them. Germline lookup yields CDR1 SGHRS and CDR2 YFSETQ. The CDR3 extends over 13 amino acids. In DNA form, the CDR3 reads TGCGCCAGCAGCTTGGAGGGAGGGGCTGAAGCTTTCTTT. Residues: CASSLEGGAEAFF.

The J gene is TRBJ2-3, the V gene TRBV9; TRBD2 might be the D (6 bases). The CDR3 length is 15 residues. CDR1 is SGDLS and CDR2 is YYNGEE in the germline V gene. V was pared by 3 bases and J by 0 bases, with 11 bases between. CDR3 loop: CASSAIAESTDTQYF. The DNA for the CDR3 is TGTGCCAGCAGCGCCATAGCGGAAAGCACAGATACGCAGTATTTT.

The chain combines TRBV6-5 with TRBJ1-2; D remains unclear. Germline CDR1 and CDR2: MNHEY and SVGAGI. The CDR3 loop spans 13 amino acids. Trimming removed 0 bases from V and 1 base from J, with 3 bases in between. The CDR3 sequence is CASSYSYNYGYTF. The CDR3 nucleotides read TGTGCCAGCAGTTACTCATATAACTATGGCTACACCTTC.

The chain links TRBV27 to TRBJ2-1; no reliable D call. In germline, CDR1 is MNHEY, CDR2 SMNVEV (reference sequence). Trimming pared 3 bases from V and 4 bases from J, leaving 13 bases between. CDR3 size: 15 residues. The DNA for the CDR3 is TGTGCCAGCAGTTTTGGCACGATAAGTTACAATGAGCAGTTCTTC. Amino acids: CASSFGTISYNEQFF.

This clone was detected a few times. The chain employs TRBV30 and TRBJ2-5, with 12 bases aligning to TRBD2. This CDR3 has 14 amino acids. The germline gives CDR1 GTSNPN, CDR2 SVGIG (reference sequence). Trimming at V came to 3 bases and at J to 5 bases, leaving 4 bases not matched to a gene. CDR3 nucleotide sequence: TGTGCCTGGAGGACTAGCGGGGGTAGGGAGACCCAGTACTTC. It yields the protein CAWRTSGGRETQYF.

This clone turned up a few times. This rearrangement joins TRBV7-3 to TRBJ2-3, with 8 bases lining up with TRBD2. The V gene end was trimmed by 1 base and the J gene end by 2 bases; junction bases not matched to a gene: 8. This CDR3 spans 17 amino acids. Germline V gene sequence: CDR1 SGHTA, CDR2 FQGTGA. The CDR3 DNA reads TGTGCCAGCAGCTTAATAGCGGGACTAGGATACACAGATACGCAGTATTTT. Protein: CASSLIAGLGYTDTQYF.

The chain is built from TRBV5-1 and TRBJ1-3; possible D gene TRBD1, 5 bases. The CDR3 length is 14 residues. Trimming pared 2 bases from V and 0 bases from J, leaving 6 bases between. Germline loops: CDR1 SGHRS, CDR2 YFSETQ. The DNA of the CDR3 is TGCGCCAGCAGCTTCGACAGCTCTGGAAACACCATATATTTT. The encoded protein is CASSFDSSGNTIYF.

The V gene is TRBV7-8, the J gene TRBJ1-2; D is perhaps TRBD1 (5 bases). Germline values: CDR1 SGHVS, CDR2 FQNEAQ. Trimming removed 5 bases from V and 5 bases from J, with 6 bases in between. The CDR3 extends over 11 amino acids. The CDR3: CASSRQYGYTF. CDR3 coding DNA: TGTGCCAGCAGCCGACAGTATGGCTACACCTTC.

This clone was seen a single time. The J gene is TRBJ1-2, the V gene TRBV7-8, with 9 bases matching TRBD1. The CDR3 extends over 15 amino acids. Germline trimming cut 6 bases from V and 4 bases from J; bases unmatched to any gene: 9. CDR1 and CDR2 from the germline V gene are SGHVS and FQNEAQ. This chain's CDR3 is CASSSGTGSLYGYTF. CDR3 nucleotides: TGTGCCAGCAGTTCCGGGACAGGGAGTCTCTATGGCTACACCTTC.

This clone was picked up a small number of times. The V and J genes are TRBV5-1 and TRBJ1-1; D might be TRBD1 (5 bases). Per germline, CDR1 SGHRS and CDR2 YFSETQ. Trimming removed 6 bases at V and 1 base at J, with 10 bases between. The CDR3 length is 13 residues. The CDR3 sequence: CASTRQRNTEAFF. The CDR3 DNA follows: TGCGCCAGCACAAGACAGAGGAACACTGAAGCTTTCTTT.

The chain combines TRBV20-1 with TRBJ2-3; D remains unclear. Germline CDR1 reads DFQATT; CDR2 reads SNEGSKA (reference sequence). Deletions cut 5 bases from V and 5 bases from J, with 8 bases between. The CDR3 has 11 residues. The CDR3 reads CSAGLKDTQYF. For the CDR3, the DNA is TGCAGTGCTGGGCTCAAAGATACGCAGTATTTT.

The chain is built from TRBV18 and TRBJ1-4; TRBD1 matches 7 bases. The CDR3 totals 16 residues. The junction had 4 bases not matched to a gene; V was cut back by 3 bases and J by 0 bases. Looked up from germline, CDR1 is KGHSH and CDR2 is LQKENI. The CDR3 is CASSPQTGSTNEKLFF. CDR3 bases: TGTGCCAGCTCACCTCAGACAGGGTCAACTAATGAAAAACTGTTTTTT.

This chain uses TRBV18 with TRBJ2-5, with 12 bases fitting TRBD1. CDR3 size: 15 residues. Germline CDR1 and CDR2: KGHSH and LQKENI. J was trimmed by 5 bases and V by 6 bases; bases with no gene match: 7. CDR3 loop: CASSMPGTGGETQYF. DNA for the CDR3: TGTGCCAGCTCCATGCCCGGGACAGGGGGCGAGACCCAGTACTTC.

The rearrangement links TRBV27 to TRBJ2-5, with D perhaps matching TRBD2 (6 bases). The CDR3 totals 14 residues. Trimming left V 3 bases short and J 5 bases short, with 13 bases between. Germline assignment: CDR1 MNHEY and CDR2 SMNVEV (reference sequence). In DNA, the CDR3 is TGTGCCAGCAGTTTTTGGGGGGATGGGGAGACCCAGTACTTC. Its protein is CASSFWGDGETQYF.

This chain joins TRBV7-9 and TRBJ2-2, with no clear D. V was cut by 1 base and J by 1 base, with 7 bases left in between. This CDR3 region has 15 residues. The germline V gene has CDR1 SEHNR and CDR2 FQNEAQ (reference sequence). The CDR3 reads CASSLGLQNTGELFF. The CDR3 nucleotides are TGTGCCAGCAGCTTAGGGCTCCAGAACACCGGGGAGCTGTTTTTT.

V and J are TRBV6-6 and TRBJ2-5; 10 nucleotides agree with TRBD2. V lost 8 bases and J lost 1; bases outside the gene matches: 7. The CDR3 has 15 amino acids. Germline-derived CDR1 and CDR2 are MNHNY and SVGAGI (reference sequence). CDR3 nucleotide sequence: TGTGCCAGCGGACCTAGCGGGGGTCGCCAAGAGACCCAGTACTTC. This encodes CASGPSGGRQETQYF.

As DNA, the CDR3 is TGTGCCAGCAGCTTCCAAAGCTCAGCGTGGGGCCCAGATACGCAGTATTTT. Translation gives CASSFQSSAWGPDTQYF. The gene calls are TRBV7-9 and TRBJ2-3; a weak D match, TRBD1 (5 bases). CDR1 and CDR2 from the germline V gene are SEHNR and FQNEAQ (reference sequence). V dropped 3 bases and J dropped 4 bases, with 20 bases sitting between them. This CDR3 has 17 residues.

The chain combines TRBV29-1 with TRBJ1-5, with D tentatively TRBD1 (5 bases). Trimming left V 3 bases short and J 7 bases short, with 13 bases between. Germline CDR1 and CDR2: SQVTM and ANQGSEA. The CDR3 runs to 13 residues. Here the CDR3 DNA reads TGCAGCGTTGAGGGCCAGGGTGGGCAGCCCCAGCATTTT. Translation: CSVEGQGGQPQHF. The complete variable domain, with remaining parts taken from reference TRBV29-1 and TRBJ1-5, reads SAVISQKPSRDICQRGTSLTIQCQVDSQVTMMFWYRQQPGQSLTLIATANQGSEATYESGFVIDKFPISRPNLTFSTLTVSNMSPEDSSIYLCSVEGQGGQPQHFGDGTRLSIL.

The chain employs TRBV25-1 and TRBJ2-3, with a weak D call TRBD2 (6 bases). Germline V lookup: CDR1 MGHDK, CDR2 SYGVNS. The ends were cut back, 5 bases at V and 1 base at J, with 10 bases in the middle. CDR3 size: 14 residues. CDR3 residues: CASSRGSGTDTQYF. CDR3 nucleotide sequence: TGTGCCAGCAGTCGGGGGAGTGGCACAGATACGCAGTATTTT.

The CDR3 sequence is CASSSGGDGQPQHF. The DNA for the CDR3 is TGTGCCAGCAGCTCAGGCGGGGATGGGCAGCCCCAGCATTTT. The rearrangement links TRBV7-9 to TRBJ1-5; no definite D call. Trimming removed 4 bases from V and 7 bases from J, with 14 bases in between. The CDR3 totals 14 residues. From germline, CDR1 is SEHNR and CDR2 FQNEAQ (reference sequence).

The DNA for the CDR3 is TGCGCCAGCAAGGAGACAGGGTCGGAAAAACTGTTTTTT. Translated, it gives CASKETGSEKLFF. The V gene is TRBV5-1, the J gene TRBJ1-4; 7 positions agree with TRBD1. Germline assignment: CDR1 SGHRS and CDR2 YFSETQ. The length of the CDR3 is 13 residues. Losses at the gene ends were 6 bases for V and 8 bases for J; bases not matched to a gene: 7.

The V gene is TRBV4-2, the J gene TRBJ2-2, with 7 bases lining up with TRBD2. The CDR3 runs 16 residues. J lost 1 base, V lost 0 bases, and 2 bases had no gene match. Germline CDR1 and CDR2: LGHNA and YNFKEQ. The CDR3 DNA reads as TGTGCCAGCAGCCAAGACCCTAGCGGGAACACCGGGGAGCTGTTTTTT. It translates to CASSQDPSGNTGELFF.

The CDR3 region has the DNA TGTGCCAGCACCTTAGGGGAGGGACGGATCACCGGGGAGCTGTTTTTT. Translated: CASTLGEGRITGELFF. The J gene is TRBJ2-2, the V gene TRBV27; TRBD2 matches 7 bases. With V trimmed by 7 bases and J by 4 bases, 12 bases remained unmatched. CDR3 length: 16 amino acids. Germline V gene lookup returns CDR1 MNHEY and CDR2 SMNVEV (reference sequence).

V is TRBV27 and J is TRBJ2-4; TRBD2 might be the D (5 bases). The CDR3 extends over 14 amino acids. V lost 4 bases, J lost 9 bases, and 16 bases lay in between. Germline loops: CDR1 MNHEY, CDR2 SMNVEV (reference sequence). The CDR3 nucleotides read TGTGCCAGCAGTTCAACGGGGTCATCGCCCATTCAGTACTTC. Protein: CASSSTGSSPIQYF.